The next 31 T cell receptor beta chains were all read from a single sample in a study of response to subunit inactivated influenza vaccine. From the RT-PCR reads, TCRdb called clonotypes with MiXCR, one entry per CDR3 protein. The table includes around 500,000 distinct CDR3 sequences, 10% to 11% detected once. The source was PBMCs from blood, collected roughly 6 weeks after vaccination. Source of these receptors: a man aged 50 to 60 who received an inactivated influenza vaccine.

This clonotype was detected only a few times. The rearrangement uses TRBV7-9 and TRBJ2-2; 9 positions agree with TRBD2. The germline gives CDR1 SEHNR, CDR2 FQNEAQ (reference sequence). The CDR3 sequence is 17 residues long. The junction had 7 bases not matched to a gene; V was cut back by 2 bases and J by 3 bases. In nucleotides, the CDR3 is TGTGCCAGCAGCTTAACTAGCGGGCGACTTTACACCGGGGAGCTGTTTTTT. Amino acid sequence: CASSLTSGRLYTGELFF.

This clonotype showed up just a few times. This chain joins TRBV20-1 and TRBJ2-5; TRBD2 is a possible D gene (6 bases). The CDR3 contains 12 residues. Trimming took off 4 bases at V and 5 bases at J, with 11 bases between the two ends. Germline values: CDR1 DFQATT, CDR2 SNEGSKA (reference sequence). Here the CDR3 reads CSATWGTETQYF. The CDR3 bases are TGCAGTGCTACCTGGGGGACTGAGACCCAGTACTTC.

This clonotype was seen many times. The CDR3 sequence is CASSTGRETQYF. In nucleotides, the CDR3 is TGTGCCAGCAGTACAGGGAGAGAGACCCAGTACTTC. This chain uses TRBV12-3 or TRBV12-4 with TRBJ2-5; D is perhaps TRBD1 (6 bases). The CDR3 length is 12 residues. V lost 5 bases and J 4 bases, leaving 8 bases between the germline ends.

The chain is built from TRBV10-3 and TRBJ1-4, with D uncertain. Per germline, CDR1 ENHRY and CDR2 SYGVKD. V lost 8 bases to trimming and J lost 4 bases, with 5 bases between them. The CDR3 totals 11 residues. The CDR3 is CAIGDNEKLFF. CDR3 DNA sequence: TGTGCCATCGGAGATAATGAAAAACTGTTTTTT.

This clonotype was seen many times. The rearrangement uses TRBV5-1 and TRBJ2-1, with 7 nucleotides matching TRBD1. Unmatched junction bases numbered 6, after V lost 0 bases and J lost 9 bases. The CDR3 is 14 amino acids. Germline values: CDR1 SGHRS, CDR2 YFSETQ. The CDR3 protein is CASSLGQGLAEQFF. CDR3 DNA sequence: TGCGCCAGCAGCTTGGGACAGGGTTTGGCTGAGCAGTTCTTC.

The sample holds a few counts of this clonotype. The rearrangement uses TRBV20-1 and TRBJ2-7; D is unclear. Germline V gene lookup returns CDR1 DFQATT and CDR2 SNEGSKA (reference sequence). This CDR3 region has 14 residues. Trimming cost V 0 bases and J 2 bases, with 11 bases left between them. CDR3 residues: CSARDYGPPYEQYF. The CDR3 DNA sequence: TGCAGTGCTAGAGACTATGGACCTCCCTACGAGCAGTACTTC.

This clonotype was seen a few times. The chain joins TRBV4-3 to TRBJ2-5; weak D call: TRBD1 (5 bases). Trimming took off 3 bases at V and 5 bases at J, with 16 bases between the two ends. The CDR3 runs to 15 residues. CDR1 is LGHNA and CDR2 is YSLEER in the germline V gene. The CDR3 sequence is CASSQNSGMSETQYF. CDR3 nucleotide sequence: TGCGCCAGCAGCCAGAACTCAGGGATGTCGGAGACCCAGTACTTC.

DNA for the CDR3: TGCAGTGCCACCGACGGGAACAATCAGCCCCAGCATTTT. This codes for CSATDGNNQPQHF. The chain employs TRBV20-1 and TRBJ1-5; D is unresolved. V lost 6 bases to trimming and J lost 3 bases, with 12 bases between them. Germline-derived CDR1 and CDR2 are DFQATT and SNEGSKA (reference sequence). The CDR3 is 13 residues long.

The chain couples TRBV6-5 to TRBJ2-1; maybe TRBD2 (5 bases). CDR3 size: 15 residues. Germline-derived CDR1 and CDR2 are MNHEY and SVGAGI. V was clipped by 0 bases and J by 7 bases, with 13 bases between them. Here the CDR3 DNA reads TGTGCCAGCAGTTACTCGAAGACCCTAGCAAATGAGCAGTTCTTC. Translated: CASSYSKTLANEQFF.

The chain links TRBV29-1 to TRBJ1-5; no reliable D call. The CDR3 runs 12 residues. Germline lookup yields CDR1 SQVTM and CDR2 ANQGSEA. Trimming stripped 0 bases from V and 9 bases from J, with 9 bases between. CDR3 region: CSVEETGLPQHF. For the CDR3, the DNA is TGCAGCGTTGAAGAAACCGGTTTGCCCCAGCATTTT.

V usage is TRBV5-1 and J usage is TRBJ2-1; possibly TRBD1 or TRBD2 for D (5 bases each). CDR1 is SGHRS, CDR2 YFSETQ, per germline. The CDR3 consists of 14 residues. V was shortened by 0 bases and J by 6 bases, with 10 bases between the two germline ends. CDR3 nucleotide sequence: TGCGCCAGCAGCTTGGATACGGGGCGCAATGAGCAGTTCTTC. Its translation: CASSLDTGRNEQFF.

This clonotype was seen at least ten times. This chain links TRBV12-3 or TRBV12-4 with TRBJ1-1; the D is unclear. This CDR3 is 14 amino acids long. V lost 2 bases and J 6 bases, leaving 13 bases between the germline ends. Here the CDR3 DNA reads TGTGCCAGCAGTTTATATACCGGTAGTCCTGAAGCTTTCTTT. As protein: CASSLYTGSPEAFF.

This clonotype was observed a handful of times. The genes are TRBV12-3 or TRBV12-4 and TRBJ2-7; tentatively, D is TRBD1 (6 bases). V was shortened by 2 bases and J by 5 bases, with 13 bases between the two germline ends. The CDR3 extends over 14 amino acids. The CDR3 DNA reads as TGTGCCAGCAGTTTAATGAGAAAGGGGGACGAGCAGTACTTC. It encodes CASSLMRKGDEQYF.

The CDR3 is CSARGSVRRNNEQFF. The DNA for the CDR3 is TGCAGTGCTAGAGGGTCGGTCAGAAGAAACAATGAGCAGTTCTTC. The chain links TRBV20-1 to TRBJ2-1; D ambiguous. This CDR3 comprises 15 residues. Germline CDR1 and CDR2: DFQATT and SNEGSKA (reference sequence). With 1 base removed from V and 5 bases from J, the gap between germline ends came to 15 bases.

V is TRBV11-2 and J is TRBJ2-3; perhaps TRBD1 as D (5 bases). V lost 1 base, J lost 1 base, and 9 bases lay in between. CDR1 is SGHAT, CDR2 FQNNGV, per germline. The length of the CDR3 is 15 residues. This chain's CDR3 is CASSLGTRGTDTQYF. For the CDR3, the DNA is TGTGCCAGCAGCTTAGGTACCAGGGGCACAGATACGCAGTATTTT.

This clonotype came up many times. This chain joins TRBV5-1 and TRBJ2-4; a possible D gene is TRBD2 (6 bases). V was cut by 0 bases and J by 6 bases, with 13 bases left in between. Germline loops: CDR1 SGHRS, CDR2 YFSETQ. The CDR3 is 15 residues long. CDR3 in DNA: TGCGCCAGCAGCTTGGATGGGGGGAACCCAAACATTCAGTACTTC. This sequence encodes CASSLDGGNPNIQYF.

The chain employs TRBV11-2 and TRBJ2-5; the D gene is possibly TRBD2 (5 bases). CDR3 size: 17 residues. Germline V lookup: CDR1 SGHAT, CDR2 FQNNGV. Between the trimmed V and J ends, which lost 3 bases and 3 bases, there was a span of 20 bases. CDR3 region: CASSFYPRGRREETQYF. Written as DNA, the CDR3 is TGTGCCAGCAGCTTCTACCCTCGGGGAAGACGGGAAGAGACCCAGTACTTC.

The gene calls are TRBV12-3 or TRBV12-4 and TRBJ1-6; D may be TRBD1 (6 bases). This CDR3 is built from 16 residues. The germline V and J ends were trimmed by 8 bases and 7 bases, with 21 bases remaining between them. The CDR3 loop is CASGRGALTSNSPLHF. The CDR3, as DNA: TGTGCCAGCGGGCGGGGGGCTCTTACTTCAAATTCACCCCTCCACTTT.

This clonotype was seen only a few times. The chain couples TRBV9 to TRBJ2-5, with 13 positions matching TRBD2. In germline, CDR1 is SGDLS, CDR2 YYNGEE. The V and J ends lost 0 bases and 6 bases, in that order; junction bases with no gene match: 5. The length of the CDR3 is 16 residues. CDR3 nucleotide sequence: TGTGCCAGCAGCGTAGGTGGGACTAGCGGGAAACAGACCCAGTACTTC. Translation gives CASSVGGTSGKQTQYF.

This clonotype has only a few counts. The V call is TRBV7-2, the J call TRBJ2-3, with unresolved D. This CDR3 contains 13 residues. V gave up 2 bases and J gave up 6 bases, with 9 bases separating them. CDR1 and CDR2 (germline): SGHTA, FQGNSA. CDR3 residues: CASSLQDGDTQYF. The DNA of the CDR3 is TGTGCCAGCAGCTTACAGGATGGGGATACGCAGTATTTT.

This clonotype was seen a handful of times. The chain has TRBV4-2 and TRBJ2-7; tentatively, D is TRBD1 (6 bases). Trimming took off 1 base at V and 5 bases at J, with 9 bases between the two ends. The germline gives CDR1 LGHNA, CDR2 YNFKEQ. This CDR3 has 13 amino acids. The CDR3 DNA follows: TGTGCCAGCAGCCAAGCCAACAGGGACGAGCAGTACTTC. It translates to CASSQANRDEQYF.

There are a few counts of this clonotype. This chain connects TRBV28 to TRBJ2-1, with D hard to call. V lost 2 bases to trimming and J lost 3 bases, with 8 bases between them. The CDR3 loop spans 14 amino acids. The V gene's germline CDR1 is MDHEN and CDR2 SYDVKM. In nucleotides, the CDR3 is TGTGCCAGCAGTTTAACTGTTGACTACAATGAGCAGTTCTTC. Encoded protein: CASSLTVDYNEQFF. Together with reference TRBV28 and TRBJ2-1, the CDR3 gives the full variable domain: DVKVTQSSRYLVKRTGEKVFLECVQDMDHENMFWYRQDPGLGLRLIYFSYDVKMKEKGDIPEGYSVSREKKERFSLILESASTNQTSMYLCASSLTVDYNEQFFGPGTRLTVL.

The chain carries TRBV11-2 and TRBJ2-4; 12 bases agree with TRBD2. CDR1 is SGHAT and CDR2 is FQNNGV in the germline V gene. V lost 2 bases to trimming and J lost 0 bases; unmatched junction nucleotides: 5. The CDR3 consists of 18 residues. In nucleotides, the CDR3 is TGTGCCAGCAGCTTACGACTAGCGGGGGAACTAGCCAAAAACATTCAGTACTTC. Encoded protein: CASSLRLAGELAKNIQYF.

The chain is built from TRBV29-1 and TRBJ2-7; 10 nucleotides line up with TRBD1. V shed 3 bases, J shed 2 bases, and the junction held 4 bases outside the gene matches. The CDR3 has 14 residues. Germline assignment: CDR1 SQVTM and CDR2 ANQGSEA. CDR3 region: CSVEIGTGAYEQYF. The CDR3 nucleotides read TGCAGCGTTGAGATTGGGACAGGGGCCTACGAGCAGTACTTC.

This clonotype was observed many times. The genes are TRBV5-1 and TRBJ2-3; D is possibly TRBD2 (5 bases). V gave up 0 bases and J gave up 3 bases, with 11 bases separating them. CDR1 SGHRS and CDR2 YFSETQ come from the germline V gene. The CDR3 has 15 residues. The CDR3 reads CASSLALSGTDTQYF. The DNA of the CDR3 is TGCGCCAGCAGCTTGGCTCTTTCGGGGACAGATACGCAGTATTTT.

The chain uses TRBV20-1 and TRBJ2-1; no definite D call. The CDR3 covers 17 residues. The germline V gene encodes CDR1 DFQATT and CDR2 SNEGSKA (reference sequence). The CDR3 loop reads CCAPTLHGRVSYNEQFF. CDR3 coding DNA: TGCTGCGCTCCGACGCTCCACGGACGGGTTTCCTACAATGAGCAGTTCTTC.

This clonotype has only a few counts. V and J are TRBV28 and TRBJ2-7; unclear D gene. V dropped 5 bases and J dropped 5 bases, with 13 bases sitting between them. CDR3 size: 13 residues. Per germline, CDR1 MDHEN and CDR2 SYDVKM. CDR3 sequence (DNA): TGTGCCAGCAGTCCTCGGACGGAGAACGAGCAGTACTTC. Encoded protein: CASSPRTENEQYF.

This clonotype was counted many times. This chain links TRBV10-3 with TRBJ1-2; 9 bases match TRBD1. Germline trimming cut 3 bases from V and 8 bases from J; bases unmatched to any gene: 7. This CDR3 region has 14 residues. CDR1 and CDR2 from the germline V gene are ENHRY and SYGVKD. The CDR3 protein is CAISETGTGLGYTF. The CDR3 DNA reads TGTGCCATCAGTGAAACCGGGACAGGGTTAGGCTACACCTTC.

This clonotype was detected many times. CDR3 residues: CASSQDGFGTQETQYF. DNA for the CDR3: TGCGCCAGCAGCCAAGATGGTTTCGGGACACAAGAGACCCAGTACTTC. The chain joins TRBV4-3 to TRBJ2-5; D possibly corresponds to TRBD1 (6 bases). The CDR3 loop spans 16 amino acids. Trimming cost V 0 bases and J 2 bases, with 13 bases left between them. Looked up from germline, CDR1 is LGHNA and CDR2 is YSLEER.

In its sample, this clonotype was seen a few times. The chain combines TRBV28 with TRBJ1-5; TRBD1 matches 7 bases. This CDR3 contains 15 residues. Looked up from germline, CDR1 is MDHEN and CDR2 is SYDVKM. V lost 5 bases and J lost 7; bases outside the gene matches: 11. The CDR3 reads CASSILDRVHQPQHF. CDR3 bases: TGTGCCAGCAGTATACTCGACAGGGTACACCAGCCCCAGCATTTT.

The chain is built from TRBV2 and TRBJ2-7; 9 bases fit TRBD2. This CDR3 spans 15 amino acids. The trim removed 5 bases at V and 6 bases at J, leaving 11 bases unmatched. Germline values: CDR1 SNHLY, CDR2 FYNNEI. CDR3 in DNA: TGTGCCAGCAGTATTAGCGGGGGACCCTGGGGCGAGCAGTACTTC. It translates to CASSISGGPWGEQYF.